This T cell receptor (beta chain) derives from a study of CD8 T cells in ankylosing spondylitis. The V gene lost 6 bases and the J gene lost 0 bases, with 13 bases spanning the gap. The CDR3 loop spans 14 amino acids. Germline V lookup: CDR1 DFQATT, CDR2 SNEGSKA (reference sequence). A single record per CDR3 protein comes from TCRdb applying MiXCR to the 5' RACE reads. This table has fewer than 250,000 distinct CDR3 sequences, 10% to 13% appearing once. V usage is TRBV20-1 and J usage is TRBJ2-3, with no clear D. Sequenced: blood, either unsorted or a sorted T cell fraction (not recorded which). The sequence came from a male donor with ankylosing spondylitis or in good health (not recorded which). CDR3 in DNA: TGCAGTGCCCTCAGAGGTGGGAGCACAGATACGCAGTATTTT. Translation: CSALRGGSTDTQYF.